The present entry profiles one T cell receptor (beta chain) with its context. The antigen is not known. This entry is derived from a study of T-cell memory formation after mild COVID-19. The study, taken as a whole, reports: Among contracting clones, CD4+ were mainly CM/EM and CD8+ enriched in EMRA. Pre-infection memory contained some responding clones, which suggested that cross-reactive memory had joined.

This CDR3 spans 14 amino acids. V was cut by 5 bases and J by 2 bases, with 11 bases left in between. The germline V gene has CDR1 LNHNV and CDR2 YYDKDF (reference sequence). TCRdb processed the 5' RACE reads anew with MiXCR; each CDR3 protein has one entry. Of about 150,000 distinct CDR3 sequences listed, approximately 26% are singletons. The sequence was obtained from an adult woman who had mild COVID-19 (a few samples of this study predate the infection). Cell type and time point are not known. This rearrangement joins TRBV15 to TRBJ2-3; a weak D match, TRBD2 (6 bases). Source material: PBMCs or a T cell subset sorted from them (not recorded which). CDR3: CATSGTALTDTQYF. Written as DNA, the CDR3 is TGTGCCACCAGCGGGACTGCACTCACAGATACGCAGTATTTT.